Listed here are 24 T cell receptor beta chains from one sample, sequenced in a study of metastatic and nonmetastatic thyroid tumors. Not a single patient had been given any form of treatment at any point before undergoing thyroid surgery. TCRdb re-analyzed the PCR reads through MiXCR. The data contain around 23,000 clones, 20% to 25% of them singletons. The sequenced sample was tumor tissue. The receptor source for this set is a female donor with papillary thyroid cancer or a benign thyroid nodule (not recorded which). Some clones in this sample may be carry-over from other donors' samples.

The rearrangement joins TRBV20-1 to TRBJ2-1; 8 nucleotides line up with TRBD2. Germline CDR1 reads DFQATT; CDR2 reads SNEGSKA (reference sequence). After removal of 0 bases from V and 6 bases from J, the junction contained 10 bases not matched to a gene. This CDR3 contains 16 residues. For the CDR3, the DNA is TGCAGTGCTAGAGATCAGACAGCGGGAGCCGGCAATGAGCAGTTCTTC. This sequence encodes CSARDQTAGAGNEQFF.

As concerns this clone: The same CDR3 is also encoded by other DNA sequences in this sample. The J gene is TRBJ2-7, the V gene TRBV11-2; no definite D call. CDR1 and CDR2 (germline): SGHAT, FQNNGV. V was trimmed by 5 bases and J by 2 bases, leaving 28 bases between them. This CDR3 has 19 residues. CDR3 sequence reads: CASSPSVASPTPIAYEQYF. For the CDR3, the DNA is TGTGCCAGCAGCCCTTCCGTCGCGTCCCCGACTCCCATTGCCTACGAGCAGTACTTC.

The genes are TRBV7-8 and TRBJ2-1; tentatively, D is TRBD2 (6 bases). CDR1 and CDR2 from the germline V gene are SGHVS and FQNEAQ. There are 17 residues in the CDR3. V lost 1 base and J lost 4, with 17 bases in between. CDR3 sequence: CASSLGNSGLSYNEQFF. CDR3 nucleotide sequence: TGTGCCAGCAGCTTAGGGAATAGCGGCCTGTCATACAATGAGCAGTTCTTC.

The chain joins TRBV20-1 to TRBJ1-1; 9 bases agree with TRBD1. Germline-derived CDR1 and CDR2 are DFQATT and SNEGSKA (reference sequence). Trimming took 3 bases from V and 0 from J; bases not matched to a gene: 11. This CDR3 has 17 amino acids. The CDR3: CSASGVGQGSMNTEAFF. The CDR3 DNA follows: TGCAGTGCTAGCGGGGTGGGACAGGGATCAATGAACACTGAAGCTTTCTTT.

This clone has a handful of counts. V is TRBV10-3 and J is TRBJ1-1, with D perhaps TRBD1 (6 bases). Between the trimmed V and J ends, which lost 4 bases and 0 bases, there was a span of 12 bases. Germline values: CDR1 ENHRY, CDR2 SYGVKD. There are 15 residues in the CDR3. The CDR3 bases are TGTGCCATCAGTGGAGGGACACTTTTGAACACTGAAGCTTTCTTT. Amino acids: CAISGGTLLNTEAFF.

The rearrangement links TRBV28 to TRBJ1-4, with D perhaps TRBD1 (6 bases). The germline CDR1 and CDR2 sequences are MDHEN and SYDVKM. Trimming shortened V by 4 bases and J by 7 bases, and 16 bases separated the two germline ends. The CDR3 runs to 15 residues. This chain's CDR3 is CASSWEGGRVEKLFF. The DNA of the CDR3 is TGTGCCAGCAGTTGGGAAGGGGGGCGAGTTGAAAAACTGTTTTTT.

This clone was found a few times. The CDR3 bases are TGTGCCAGCGCGACTAGCCCCTGCGATCAGTACTTC. Protein: CASATSPCDQYF. The chain couples TRBV6-2 or TRBV6-3 to TRBJ2-7; 7 positions agree with TRBD2. The CDR3 has 12 amino acids. V lost 8 bases and J lost 10; bases outside the gene matches: 11. The germline gives CDR1 MNHEY, CDR2 SVGEGT.

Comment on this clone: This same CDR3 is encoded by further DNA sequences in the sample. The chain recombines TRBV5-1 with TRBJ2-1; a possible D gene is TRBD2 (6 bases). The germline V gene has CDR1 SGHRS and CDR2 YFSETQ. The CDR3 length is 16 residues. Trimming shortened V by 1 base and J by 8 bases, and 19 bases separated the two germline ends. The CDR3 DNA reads TGCGCCAGCAGCTTGCGACAGCTCGGGAGAGAGGATGAGCAGTTCTTC. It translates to CASSLRQLGREDEQFF.

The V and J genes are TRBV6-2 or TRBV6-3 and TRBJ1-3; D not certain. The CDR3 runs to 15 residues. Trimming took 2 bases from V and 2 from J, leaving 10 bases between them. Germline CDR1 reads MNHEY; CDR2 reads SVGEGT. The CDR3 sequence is CASSYVGVAGNTIYF. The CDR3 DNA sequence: TGTGCCAGCAGTTACGTGGGAGTGGCTGGAAACACCATATATTTT.

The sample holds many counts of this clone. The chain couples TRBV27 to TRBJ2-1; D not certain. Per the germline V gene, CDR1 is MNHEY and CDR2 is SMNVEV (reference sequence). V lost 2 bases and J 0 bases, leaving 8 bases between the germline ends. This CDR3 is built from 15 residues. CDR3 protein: CASSLIFASYNEQFF. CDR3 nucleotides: TGTGCCAGCAGTTTAATATTTGCCTCCTACAATGAGCAGTTCTTC.

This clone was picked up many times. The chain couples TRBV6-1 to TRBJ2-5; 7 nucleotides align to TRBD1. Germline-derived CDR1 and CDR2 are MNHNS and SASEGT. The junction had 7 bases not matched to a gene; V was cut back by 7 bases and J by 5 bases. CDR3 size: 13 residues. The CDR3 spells CASNTGAYETQYF. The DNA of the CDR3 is TGTGCCAGCAATACAGGGGCGTACGAGACCCAGTACTTC.

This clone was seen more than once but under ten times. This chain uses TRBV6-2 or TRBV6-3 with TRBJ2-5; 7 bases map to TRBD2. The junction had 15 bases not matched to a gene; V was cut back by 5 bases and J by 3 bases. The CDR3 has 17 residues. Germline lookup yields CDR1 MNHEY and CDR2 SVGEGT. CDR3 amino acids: CASSNPSGDSGKETQYF. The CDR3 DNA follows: TGTGCCAGCAGTAACCCCTCTGGAGACAGCGGGAAAGAGACCCAGTACTTC.

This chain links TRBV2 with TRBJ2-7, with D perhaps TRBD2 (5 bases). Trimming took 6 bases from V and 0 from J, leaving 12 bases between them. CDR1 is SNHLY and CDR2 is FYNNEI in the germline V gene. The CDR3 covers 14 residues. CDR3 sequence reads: CASRGAAISYEQYF. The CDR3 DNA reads TGTGCCAGCAGGGGAGCGGCGATCTCCTACGAGCAGTACTTC.

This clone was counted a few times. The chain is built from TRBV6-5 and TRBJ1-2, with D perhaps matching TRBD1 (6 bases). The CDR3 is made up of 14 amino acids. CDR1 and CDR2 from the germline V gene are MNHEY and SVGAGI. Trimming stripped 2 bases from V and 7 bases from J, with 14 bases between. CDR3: CASSYARGRAGYTF. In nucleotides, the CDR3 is TGTGCCAGCAGTTACGCCCGGGGGCGAGCTGGCTACACCTTC.

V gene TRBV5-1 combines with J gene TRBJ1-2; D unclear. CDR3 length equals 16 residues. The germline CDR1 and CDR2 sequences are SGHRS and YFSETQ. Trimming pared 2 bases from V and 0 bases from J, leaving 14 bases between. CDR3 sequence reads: CASSFGPSDSNYGYTF. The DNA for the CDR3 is TGCGCCAGCAGCTTCGGGCCCTCTGATTCTAACTATGGCTACACCTTC.

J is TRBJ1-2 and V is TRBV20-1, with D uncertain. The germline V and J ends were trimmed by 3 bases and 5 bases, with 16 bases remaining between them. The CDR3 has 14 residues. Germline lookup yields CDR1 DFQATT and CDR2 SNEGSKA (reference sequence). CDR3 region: CSASLQMLGYGYTF. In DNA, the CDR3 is TGCAGTGCTAGTCTCCAGATGTTAGGGTATGGCTACACCTTC.

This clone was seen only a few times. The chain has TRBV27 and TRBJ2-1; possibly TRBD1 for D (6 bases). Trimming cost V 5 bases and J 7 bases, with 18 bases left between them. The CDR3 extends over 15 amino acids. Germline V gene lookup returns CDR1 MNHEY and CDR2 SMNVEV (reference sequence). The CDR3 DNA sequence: TGTGCCAGCAGTGGAGAGGGACACAACAAGAATGAGCAGTTCTTC. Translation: CASSGEGHNKNEQFF.

Here the CDR3 DNA reads TGCGCCAGCAGCTTGGCTCCCGGGCTACAAGAGACCCAGTACTTC. This codes for CASSLAPGLQETQYF. V and J are TRBV5-1 and TRBJ2-5, with D unresolved. Germline values: CDR1 SGHRS, CDR2 YFSETQ. This CDR3 region has 15 residues. Trimming cost V 0 bases and J 2 bases, with 11 bases left between them.

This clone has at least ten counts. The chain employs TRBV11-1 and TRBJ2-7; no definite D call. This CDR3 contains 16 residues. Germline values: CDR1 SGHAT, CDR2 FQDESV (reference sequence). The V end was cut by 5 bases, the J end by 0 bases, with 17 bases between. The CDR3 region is CASSPVGSRSSYEQYF. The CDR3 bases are TGTGCCAGCAGCCCAGTGGGATCCCGTAGCTCCTACGAGCAGTACTTC.

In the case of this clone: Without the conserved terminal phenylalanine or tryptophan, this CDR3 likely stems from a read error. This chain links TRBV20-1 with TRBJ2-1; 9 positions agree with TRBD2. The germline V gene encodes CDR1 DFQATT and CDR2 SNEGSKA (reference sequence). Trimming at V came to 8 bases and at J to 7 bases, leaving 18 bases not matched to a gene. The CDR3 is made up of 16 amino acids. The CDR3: CSIEGSSGDRRNEQFL. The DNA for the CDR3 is TGCAGTATCGAGGGGTCTAGCGGGGATCGACGAAATGAGCAGTTCCTC.

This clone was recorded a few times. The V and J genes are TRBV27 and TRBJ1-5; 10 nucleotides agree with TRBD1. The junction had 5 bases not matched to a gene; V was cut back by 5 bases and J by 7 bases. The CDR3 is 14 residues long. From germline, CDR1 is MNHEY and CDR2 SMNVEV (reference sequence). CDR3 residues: CASSQGTGEQPQHF. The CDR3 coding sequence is TGTGCCAGCAGTCAAGGGACAGGGGAACAGCCCCAGCATTTT.

As DNA, the CDR3 is TGTGCCAGCAGCGTTAGTCCCGGGGAGCTGTTTTTT. Translating gives CASSVSPGELFF. The chain carries TRBV9 and TRBJ2-2, with unresolved D. Trimming stripped 2 bases from V and 6 bases from J, with 5 bases between. In germline, CDR1 is SGDLS, CDR2 YYNGEE. This CDR3 spans 12 amino acids.

In nucleotides, the CDR3 is TGCAGCGTTGTGAAGGGGGACGGCTACACCTTC. Its protein is CSVVKGDGYTF. This chain connects TRBV29-1 to TRBJ1-2; tentatively, D is TRBD1 (6 bases). This CDR3 region has 11 residues. CDR1 is SQVTM, CDR2 ANQGSEA, per germline. Deletions cut 4 bases from V and 8 bases from J, with 11 bases between.

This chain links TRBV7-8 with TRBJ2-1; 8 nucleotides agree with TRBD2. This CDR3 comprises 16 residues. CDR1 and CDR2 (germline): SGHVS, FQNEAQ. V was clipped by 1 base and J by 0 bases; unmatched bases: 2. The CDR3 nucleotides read TGTGCCAGCAGCTTAGGGAGCGGGAGCTCCTACAATGAGCAGTTCTTC. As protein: CASSLGSGSSYNEQFF. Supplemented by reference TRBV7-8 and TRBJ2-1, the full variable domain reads GAGVSQSPRYKVAKRGQDVALRCDPISGHVSLFWYQQALGQGPEFLTYFQNEAQLDKSGLPSDRFFAERPEGSVSTLKIQRTQQEDSAVYLCASSLGSGSSYNEQFFGPGTRLTVL.